This T cell receptor (beta chain) was captured by sequencing in a study of control samples from healthy donors and cancer patients. Trimming left V 8 bases short and J 0 bases short, with 11 bases between. Germline assignment: CDR1 SGHRS and CDR2 YFSETQ. There are 14 residues in the CDR3. TCRdb keeps only in-frame clones here, not all; method: immunoSEQ multiplex PCR. The table has 100,000 to 150,000 clones, 70% to 90% seen once. The genes are TRBV5-1 and TRBJ2-2; D possibly matches TRBD1 or TRBD2 (5 bases each). The sequenced material came from blood. The receptor was derived from a man aged 50 or older in good health. The chain's CDR3 is CARGPESNTGELFF. The CDR3 bases are TGCGCCAGGGGACCCGAGTCGAACACCGGGGAGCTGTTTTTT.